This TCR beta chain derives from a study of tumor and adjacent non-tumor tissue in lung cancer. In the study overall: Stage I to III disease affected 10 men and roughly five women aged about 31 to 85.

The library came from three nested PCR rounds adapted from ARM-PCR protocols. TCRdb called the multiplex PCR reads again in MiXCR, with one record for every CDR3 protein. The sample consists of about 86,000 distinct CDR3 sequences, roughly three quarters of them appearing once. No cell sorting was done before RNA was extracted from the tissue. This non-tumor lung sample came from over 3 cm beyond the tumor edge. The source of this sequence is a woman between 45 and 60 years old with non-small cell lung cancer. The sequencing sample was made of distant non-tumor lung tissue.

The CDR3 nucleotides read TGCAGCCAACGACTAGCGGGAGGAAGAGGGGACAATGAGCAGTTCTTC. This translates into CSQRLAGGRGDNEQFF. V gene TRBV29-1 combines with J gene TRBJ2-1; 13 bases align to TRBD2. From germline, CDR1 is SQVTM and CDR2 ANQGSEA. The length of the CDR3 is 16 residues. J lost 5 bases, V lost 8 bases, and 12 bases had no gene match.